This T cell receptor (beta chain) was captured by sequencing in a study of cytomegalovirus exposure and HLA in healthy donors. The CDR3 covers 15 residues. V lost 1 base to trimming and J lost 10 bases; unmatched junction nucleotides: 7. The germline V gene has CDR1 SGHDN and CDR2 FVKESK. This clone was counted between two and nine times. TCRdb keeps only in-frame clones here, not all; method: immunoSEQ multiplex PCR. Among roughly 120,000 clones, more than 70% were seen once, and the ten largest hold 4% to 6%. The sequencing input was PBMCs. The receptor was derived from a man between 18 and 29 years old in good health and CMV-seronegative. This chain joins TRBV14 and TRBJ2-1; 10 bases agree with TRBD2. CDR3 region: CASSQASSGRGEQFF. The CDR3 DNA reads TGTGCCAGCAGCCAAGCGTCTAGCGGGAGAGGAGAGCAGTTCTTC.